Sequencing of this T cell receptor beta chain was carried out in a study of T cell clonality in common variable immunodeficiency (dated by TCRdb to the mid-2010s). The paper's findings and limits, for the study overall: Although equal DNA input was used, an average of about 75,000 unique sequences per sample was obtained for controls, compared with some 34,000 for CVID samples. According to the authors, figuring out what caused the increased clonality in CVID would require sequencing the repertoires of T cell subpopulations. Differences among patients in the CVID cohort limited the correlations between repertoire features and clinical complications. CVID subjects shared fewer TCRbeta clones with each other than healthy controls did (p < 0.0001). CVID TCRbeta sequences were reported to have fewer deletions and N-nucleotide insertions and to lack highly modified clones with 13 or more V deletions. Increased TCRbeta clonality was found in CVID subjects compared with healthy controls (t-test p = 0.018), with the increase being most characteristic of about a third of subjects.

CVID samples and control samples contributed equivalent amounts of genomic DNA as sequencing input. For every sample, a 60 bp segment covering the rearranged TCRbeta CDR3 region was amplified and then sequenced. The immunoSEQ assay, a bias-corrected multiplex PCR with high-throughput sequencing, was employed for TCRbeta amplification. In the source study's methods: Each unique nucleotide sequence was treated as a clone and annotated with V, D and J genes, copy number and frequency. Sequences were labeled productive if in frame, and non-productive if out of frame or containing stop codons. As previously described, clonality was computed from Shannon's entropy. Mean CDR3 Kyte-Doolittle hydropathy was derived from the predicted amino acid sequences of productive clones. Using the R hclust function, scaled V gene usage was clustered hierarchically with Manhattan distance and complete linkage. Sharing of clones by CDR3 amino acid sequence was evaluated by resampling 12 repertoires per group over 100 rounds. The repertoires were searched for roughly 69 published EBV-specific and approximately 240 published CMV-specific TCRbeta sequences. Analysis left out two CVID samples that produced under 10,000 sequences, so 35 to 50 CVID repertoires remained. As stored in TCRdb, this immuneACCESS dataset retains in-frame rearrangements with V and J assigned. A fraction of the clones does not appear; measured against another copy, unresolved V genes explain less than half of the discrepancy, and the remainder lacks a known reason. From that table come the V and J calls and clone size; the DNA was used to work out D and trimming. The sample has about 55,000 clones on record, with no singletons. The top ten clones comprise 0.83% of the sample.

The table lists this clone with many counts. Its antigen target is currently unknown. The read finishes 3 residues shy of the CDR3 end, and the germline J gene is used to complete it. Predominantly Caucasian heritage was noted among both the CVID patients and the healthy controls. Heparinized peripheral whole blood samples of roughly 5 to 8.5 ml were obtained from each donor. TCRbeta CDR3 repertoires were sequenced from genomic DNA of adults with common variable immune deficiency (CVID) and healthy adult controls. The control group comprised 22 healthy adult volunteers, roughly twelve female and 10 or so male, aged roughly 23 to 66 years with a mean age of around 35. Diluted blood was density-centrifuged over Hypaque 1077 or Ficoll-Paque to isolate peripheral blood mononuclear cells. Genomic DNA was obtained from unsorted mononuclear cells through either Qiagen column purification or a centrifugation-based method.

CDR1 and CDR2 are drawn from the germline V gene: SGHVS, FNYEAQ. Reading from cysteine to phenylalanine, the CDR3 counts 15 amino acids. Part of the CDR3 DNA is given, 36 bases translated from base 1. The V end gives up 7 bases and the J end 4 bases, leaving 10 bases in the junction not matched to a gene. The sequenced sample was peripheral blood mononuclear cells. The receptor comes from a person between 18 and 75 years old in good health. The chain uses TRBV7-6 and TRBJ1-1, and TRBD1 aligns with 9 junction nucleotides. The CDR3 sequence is CASIPGTGKITEAFF. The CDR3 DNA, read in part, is TGTGCCAGCATCCCCGGGACAGGGAAAATCACTGAA.